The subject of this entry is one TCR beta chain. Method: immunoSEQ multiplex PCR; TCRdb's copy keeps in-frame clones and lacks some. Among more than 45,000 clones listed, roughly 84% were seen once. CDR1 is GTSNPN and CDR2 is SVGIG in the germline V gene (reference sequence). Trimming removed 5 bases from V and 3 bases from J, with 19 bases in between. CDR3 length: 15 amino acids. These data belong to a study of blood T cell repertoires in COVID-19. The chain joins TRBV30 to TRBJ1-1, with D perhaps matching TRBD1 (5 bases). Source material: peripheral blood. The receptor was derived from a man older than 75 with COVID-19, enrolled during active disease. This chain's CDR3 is CAWGQKSGLYTEAFF. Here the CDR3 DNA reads TGTGCCTGGGGACAAAAATCAGGGCTTTACACTGAAGCTTTCTTT.